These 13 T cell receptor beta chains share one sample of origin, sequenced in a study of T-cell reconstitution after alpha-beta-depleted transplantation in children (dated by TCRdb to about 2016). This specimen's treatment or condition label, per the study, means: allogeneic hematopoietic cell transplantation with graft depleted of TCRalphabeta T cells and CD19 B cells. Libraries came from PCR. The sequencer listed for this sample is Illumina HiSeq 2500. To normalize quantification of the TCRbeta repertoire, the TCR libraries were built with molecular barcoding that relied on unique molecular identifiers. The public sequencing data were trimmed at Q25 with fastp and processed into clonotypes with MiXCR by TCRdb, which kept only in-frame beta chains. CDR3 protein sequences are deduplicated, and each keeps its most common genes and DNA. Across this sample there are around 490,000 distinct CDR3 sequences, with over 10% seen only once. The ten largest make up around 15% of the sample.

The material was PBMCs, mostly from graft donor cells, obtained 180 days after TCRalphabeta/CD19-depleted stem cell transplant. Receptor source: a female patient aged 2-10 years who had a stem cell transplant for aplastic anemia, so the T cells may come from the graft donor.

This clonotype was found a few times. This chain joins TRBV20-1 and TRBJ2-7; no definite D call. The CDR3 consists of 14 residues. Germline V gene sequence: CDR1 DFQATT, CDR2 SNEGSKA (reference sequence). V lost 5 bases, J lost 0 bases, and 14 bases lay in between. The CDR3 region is CSASRRRSSYEQYF. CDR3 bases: TGCAGTGCTTCCAGACGTAGGAGCTCCTACGAGCAGTACTTC.

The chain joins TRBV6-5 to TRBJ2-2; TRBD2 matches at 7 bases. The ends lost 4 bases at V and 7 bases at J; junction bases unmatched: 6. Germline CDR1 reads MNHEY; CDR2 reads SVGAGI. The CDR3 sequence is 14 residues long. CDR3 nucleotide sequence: TGTGCCAGCAGTTTCCCGGGGGGAATCGGGGAGCTGTTTTTT. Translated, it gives CASSFPGGIGELFF.

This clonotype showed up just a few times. The CDR3 nucleotides read TGTGCCAGCAGCTCGGACAGAGTAAACTATGGCTACACCTTC. Translation gives CASSSDRVNYGYTF. The genes are TRBV13 and TRBJ1-2; perhaps TRBD1 as D (6 bases). CDR1 and CDR2 from the germline V gene are PRHDT and FYEKMQ (reference sequence). The CDR3 is 14 amino acids. Between the trimmed V and J ends, which lost 4 bases and 2 bases, there was a span of 11 bases.

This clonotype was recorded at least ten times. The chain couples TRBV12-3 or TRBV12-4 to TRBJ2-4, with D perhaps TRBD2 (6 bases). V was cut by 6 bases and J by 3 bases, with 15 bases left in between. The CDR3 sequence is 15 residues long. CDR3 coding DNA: TGTGCCAGCAGCTTCGGGGAGGCCAACAAAAACATTCAGTACTTC. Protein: CASSFGEANKNIQYF.

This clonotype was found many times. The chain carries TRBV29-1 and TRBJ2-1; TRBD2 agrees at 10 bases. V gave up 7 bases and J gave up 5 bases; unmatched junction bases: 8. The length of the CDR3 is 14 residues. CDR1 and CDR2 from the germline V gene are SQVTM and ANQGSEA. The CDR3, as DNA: TGCAGCGGGATACTAGCGGGGCTTCACAATGAGCAGTTCTTC. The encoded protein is CSGILAGLHNEQFF.

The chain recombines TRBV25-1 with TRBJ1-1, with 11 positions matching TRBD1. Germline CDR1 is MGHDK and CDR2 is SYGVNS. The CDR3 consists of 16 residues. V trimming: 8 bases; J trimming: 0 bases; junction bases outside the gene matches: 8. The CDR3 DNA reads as TGTGCCAGCCAGTCTGGACAGGGGGCGGTGAACACTGAAGCTTTCTTT. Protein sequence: CASQSGQGAVNTEAFF.

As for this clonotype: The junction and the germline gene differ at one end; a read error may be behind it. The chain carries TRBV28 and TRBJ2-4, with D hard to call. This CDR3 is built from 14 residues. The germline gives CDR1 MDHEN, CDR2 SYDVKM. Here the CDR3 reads CASSLPVTKNSQYF. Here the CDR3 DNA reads TGTGCCAGCAGTTTACCAGTAACCAAAAACAGTCAGTACTTC.

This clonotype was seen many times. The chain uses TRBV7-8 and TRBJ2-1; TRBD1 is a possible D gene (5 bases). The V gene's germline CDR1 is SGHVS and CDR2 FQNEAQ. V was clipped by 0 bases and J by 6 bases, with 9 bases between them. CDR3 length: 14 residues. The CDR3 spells CASSLAGRGNEQFF. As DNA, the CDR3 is TGTGCCAGCAGCTTAGCGGGTAGGGGCAATGAGCAGTTCTTC.

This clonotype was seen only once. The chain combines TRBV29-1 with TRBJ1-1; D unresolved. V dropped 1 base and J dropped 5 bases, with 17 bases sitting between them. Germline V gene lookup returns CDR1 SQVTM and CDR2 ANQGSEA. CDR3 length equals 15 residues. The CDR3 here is CSVEVMGSSSTEAFF. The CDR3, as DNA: TGCAGCGTTGAAGTCATGGGGAGTTCGAGTACTGAAGCTTTCTTT.

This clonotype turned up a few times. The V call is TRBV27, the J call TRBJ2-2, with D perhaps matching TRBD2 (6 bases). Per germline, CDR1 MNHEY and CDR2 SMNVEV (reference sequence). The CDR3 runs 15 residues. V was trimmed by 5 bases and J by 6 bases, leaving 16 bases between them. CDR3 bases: TGTGCCAGCAGTCCCTTTAGCGGAGGACCCGGGGAGCTGTTTTTT. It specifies CASSPFSGGPGELFF.

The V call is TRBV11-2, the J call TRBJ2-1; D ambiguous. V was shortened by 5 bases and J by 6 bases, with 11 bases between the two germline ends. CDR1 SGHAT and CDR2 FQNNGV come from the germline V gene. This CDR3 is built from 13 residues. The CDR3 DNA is TGTGCCAGCAGCCTAAGACCGGCCAATGAGCAGTTCTTC. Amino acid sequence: CASSLRPANEQFF. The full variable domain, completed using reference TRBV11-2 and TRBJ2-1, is EAGVAQSPRYKIIEKRQSVAFWCNPISGHATLYWYQQILGQGPKLLIQFQNNGVVDDSQLPKDRFSAERLKGVDSTLKIQPAKLEDSAVYLCASSLRPANEQFFGPGTRLTVL.

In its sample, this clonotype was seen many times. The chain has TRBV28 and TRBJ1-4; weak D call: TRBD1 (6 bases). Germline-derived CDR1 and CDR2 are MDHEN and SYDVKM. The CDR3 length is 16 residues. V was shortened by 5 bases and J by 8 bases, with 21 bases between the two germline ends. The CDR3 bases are TGTGCCAGCAGTGGGGAATGGGGGCAAGTTCAAGAAAAACTGTTTTTT. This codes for CASSGEWGQVQEKLFF.

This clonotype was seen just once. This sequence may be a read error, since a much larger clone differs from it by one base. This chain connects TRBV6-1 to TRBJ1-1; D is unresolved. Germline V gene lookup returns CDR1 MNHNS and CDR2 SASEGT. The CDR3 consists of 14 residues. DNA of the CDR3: TGTGCCAGCAGTCCGACCCCCAAGGGCACTGAACCTTTCTTT. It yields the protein CASSPTPKGTEPFF.